These 24 T cell receptor beta chains share one sample of origin, sequenced in a study of patients and donors after allogeneic stem cell transplantation. TCRdb processed the RT-PCR reads anew with MiXCR; each CDR3 protein has one entry. The repertoire holds about 74,000 distinct CDR3 sequences, with more than 20% as singletons. The sample consisted of blood, either unsorted or a sorted T cell fraction (not recorded which). Receptors were obtained from a human donor who was either an allogeneic HSCT recipient or a stem cell or donor lymphocyte infusion donor (not recorded which). It is not recorded whose cells these are; they may come from a transplant donor.

This clonotype was detected once. J is TRBJ2-5 and V is TRBV5-1; the match to TRBD1 covers 7 bases. The germline V gene has CDR1 SGHRS and CDR2 YFSETQ. This CDR3 region has 13 residues. V was clipped by 1 base and J by 4 bases; unmatched bases: 1. CDR3 nucleotide sequence: TGCGCCAGCAGCTTGAGGGGGCGAGAGACCCAGTACTTC. It translates to CASSLRGRETQYF.

This clonotype has more than one count but fewer than ten. The rearrangement joins TRBV12-3 or TRBV12-4 to TRBJ2-3, with TRBD2 matching over 16 bases. This CDR3 is built from 19 residues. V gave up 5 bases and J gave up 5 bases; unmatched junction bases: 13. The CDR3 DNA reads TGTGCCAGCAGTCCCCGACCGGGACTAGCGGGAGGGCCGGGAGATACGCAGTATTTT. Translation: CASSPRPGLAGGPGDTQYF.

V is TRBV5-1 and J is TRBJ2-7, with D perhaps matching TRBD1 (6 bases). Germline values: CDR1 SGHRS, CDR2 YFSETQ. V was pared by 3 bases and J by 3 bases, with 13 bases between. The CDR3 spans 14 residues. CDR3 sequence (DNA): TGCGCCAGCAGCTACCAGGGGCTGGGCTACGAGCAGTACTTC. Amino acids: CASSYQGLGYEQYF. The variable domain in full, with the rest retrieved from reference TRBV5-1 and TRBJ2-7, is KAGVTQTPRYLIKTRGQQVTLSCSPISGHRSVSWYQQTPGQGLQFLFEYFSETQRNKGNFPGRFSGRQFSNSRSEMNVSTLELGDSALYLCASSYQGLGYEQYFGPGTRLTVT.

The gene calls are TRBV10-3 and TRBJ1-1, with D perhaps matching TRBD1 (5 bases). The germline V gene encodes CDR1 ENHRY and CDR2 SYGVKD. The CDR3 has 14 residues. V lost 6 bases and J 0 bases, leaving 11 bases between the germline ends. CDR3 sequence: CAISSDSLNTEAFF. CDR3 bases: TGTGCCATCAGCTCCGACAGTTTGAACACTGAAGCTTTCTTT.

The V call is TRBV18, the J call TRBJ2-2, with D possibly TRBD1 on 5 matching bases. The germline V gene has CDR1 KGHSH and CDR2 LQKENI. This CDR3 contains 14 residues. The V gene lost 4 bases and the J gene lost 0 bases, with 6 bases spanning the gap. CDR3 in amino acids: CASSRQSNTGELFF. CDR3 in DNA: TGTGCCAGCTCACGACAGTCGAACACCGGGGAGCTGTTTTTT.

This rearrangement joins TRBV7-3 to TRBJ2-2; no reliable D call. Trimming stripped 5 bases from V and 4 bases from J, with 11 bases between. This CDR3 comprises 14 residues. The germline gives CDR1 SGHTA, CDR2 FQGTGA. The CDR3 loop is CASSQTIGTGELFF. DNA for the CDR3: TGTGCCAGCAGCCAAACAATCGGCACCGGGGAGCTGTTTTTT.

The chain joins TRBV29-1 to TRBJ1-5; 9 bases match TRBD1. Germline V gene sequence: CDR1 SQVTM, CDR2 ANQGSEA. V lost 8 bases and J lost 12; bases outside the gene matches: 11. The CDR3 loop spans 12 amino acids. In nucleotides, the CDR3 is TGCAGCACCTCGGGACAGGGAAAACACCAGCATTTT. Amino acids: CSTSGQGKHQHF.

The sample holds a few counts of this clonotype. V usage is TRBV29-1 and J usage is TRBJ2-2, with a possible D match to TRBD2 (6 bases). CDR1 and CDR2 (germline): SQVTM, ANQGSEA. This CDR3 has 17 amino acids. Trimming took 5 bases from V and 0 from J, leaving 19 bases between them. The CDR3 sequence is CSVFWQGLRANTGELFF. CDR3 sequence (DNA): TGCAGCGTTTTCTGGCAGGGACTGCGTGCGAACACCGGGGAGCTGTTTTTT.

V is TRBV7-8 and J is TRBJ1-1; the D gene is possibly TRBD1 (6 bases). V lost 3 bases and J 4 bases, leaving 18 bases between the germline ends. This CDR3 region has 16 residues. Germline CDR1 SGHVS, CDR2 FQNEAQ. The CDR3, as DNA: TGTGCCAGCAGCTTTGAAACAGGGAGCCTGGCCACTGAAGCTTTCTTT. Translated, it gives CASSFETGSLATEAFF.

This clonotype was seen a handful of times. The chain has TRBV28 and TRBJ1-2, with D tentatively TRBD1 (5 bases). This CDR3 is 12 amino acids long. Germline assignment: CDR1 MDHEN and CDR2 SYDVKM. The V end was cut by 4 bases, the J end by 4 bases, with 7 bases between. In DNA, the CDR3 is TGTGCCAGCAGTTGGGGCGGCTATGGCTACACCTTC. This sequence encodes CASSWGGYGYTF.

This rearrangement joins TRBV5-1 to TRBJ1-6; D is unresolved. The CDR3 spans 15 residues. Germline V gene sequence: CDR1 SGHRS, CDR2 YFSETQ. Trimming left V 0 bases short and J 7 bases short, with 11 bases between. In nucleotides, the CDR3 is TGCGCCAGCAGCTTGGGCGGTTTCGGGAATTCACCCCTCCACTTT. This encodes CASSLGGFGNSPLHF.

V and J are TRBV15 and TRBJ2-3; D remains ambiguous. V lost 0 bases and J 0 bases, leaving 7 bases between the germline ends. The germline gives CDR1 LNHNV, CDR2 YYDKDF (reference sequence). The CDR3 is 15 residues long. In nucleotides, the CDR3 is TGTGCCACCAGCAGAGATCGGGTCAGCACAGATACGCAGTATTTT. Its translation is CATSRDRVSTDTQYF.

The chain has TRBV2 and TRBJ1-1, with no clear D. Trimming took 0 bases from V and 1 from J, leaving 6 bases between them. This CDR3 is 14 amino acids long. CDR1 and CDR2 (germline): SNHLY, FYNNEI. This CDR3 reads CASSEATWNTEAFF. CDR3 coding DNA: TGTGCCAGCAGTGAAGCGACCTGGAACACTGAAGCTTTCTTT.

This clonotype has more than one count but fewer than ten. V usage is TRBV10-3 and J usage is TRBJ2-7; 9 positions agree with TRBD1. The J segment lost 1 base and the V segment lost 0 bases, leaving 4 bases of the junction unmatched. Germline CDR1 and CDR2: ENHRY and SYGVKD. The CDR3 loop spans 16 amino acids. The DNA of the CDR3 is TGTGCCATCAGTGAGTCGGGACAGGGCGTTTCCTACGAGCAGTACTTC. Amino acids: CAISESGQGVSYEQYF.

J is TRBJ2-7 and V is TRBV10-3; D is perhaps TRBD2 (5 bases). Germline assignment: CDR1 ENHRY and CDR2 SYGVKD. This CDR3 is 13 amino acids long. The V gene lost 2 bases and the J gene lost 4 bases, with 9 bases spanning the gap. The chain's CDR3 is CAISEAPGYEQYF. In DNA, the CDR3 is TGTGCCATCAGTGAGGCCCCGGGATACGAGCAGTACTTC.

Only a few counts were recorded for this clonotype. The chain carries TRBV5-1 and TRBJ1-1; perhaps TRBD1 as D (5 bases). V was clipped by 0 bases and J by 1 base, with 7 bases between them. Germline CDR1 and CDR2: SGHRS and YFSETQ. CDR3 length: 14 amino acids. CDR3 amino acids: CASSLVGENTEAFF. The CDR3 DNA reads TGCGCCAGCAGCTTGGTGGGGGAGAACACTGAAGCTTTCTTT.

The chain carries TRBV28 and TRBJ1-2, with D possibly being TRBD1 (5 bases). From germline, CDR1 is MDHEN and CDR2 SYDVKM. Trimming cost V 3 bases and J 8 bases, with 10 bases left between them. This CDR3 has 12 residues. In nucleotides, the CDR3 is TGTGCCAGCAGTTTCAGAGGGGCCGGCTACACCTTC. It translates to CASSFRGAGYTF.

The genes are TRBV20-1 and TRBJ2-3, with 12 nucleotides matching TRBD2. The V gene's germline CDR1 is DFQATT and CDR2 SNEGSKA (reference sequence). The CDR3 loop spans 16 amino acids. J was trimmed by 2 bases and V by 2 bases; bases with no gene match: 5. As DNA, the CDR3 is TGCAGTGCTAGACGCCCTAGCGGGGGGGTCACAGATACGCAGTATTTT. It translates to CSARRPSGGVTDTQYF.

The V gene is TRBV10-3, the J gene TRBJ2-2; the match to TRBD1 covers 11 bases. Germline-derived CDR1 and CDR2 are ENHRY and SYGVKD. The trim removed 6 bases at V and 4 bases at J, leaving 1 base unmatched. The CDR3 extends over 14 amino acids. The CDR3 loop reads CAIRDRGLTGELFF. CDR3 sequence (DNA): TGTGCCATCAGGGACAGGGGGCTCACCGGGGAGCTGTTTTTT.

V gene TRBV27 combines with J gene TRBJ2-7; D call uncertain. Looked up from germline, CDR1 is MNHEY and CDR2 is SMNVEV (reference sequence). The CDR3 spans 12 residues. The V gene lost 6 bases and the J gene lost 4 bases, with 10 bases spanning the gap. This CDR3 is CASSENPYEQYF. The CDR3 region has the DNA TGTGCCAGCAGCGAAAACCCATACGAGCAGTACTTC.

This clonotype was seen only a few times. The V gene is TRBV11-1, the J gene TRBJ2-7; D is uncertain. Germline CDR1 SGHAT, CDR2 FQDESV (reference sequence). The CDR3 extends over 15 amino acids. V gave up 5 bases and J gave up 3 bases, with 17 bases separating them. The CDR3 loop is CASSRRRTANYEQYF. In nucleotides, the CDR3 is TGTGCCAGCAGCCGTAGACGAACTGCGAACTACGAGCAGTACTTC.

The V and J genes are TRBV3-1 and TRBJ2-3; TRBD2 matches 10 bases. CDR3 length: 16 residues. With 1 base clipped from V and 4 bases from J, the junction kept 5 bases outside the gene matches. Germline V gene sequence: CDR1 LGHDT, CDR2 YNNKEL (reference sequence). The chain's CDR3 is CASSQAASGRADTQYF. CDR3 nucleotide sequence: TGTGCCAGCAGCCAAGCGGCAAGCGGGAGGGCAGATACGCAGTATTTT.

Concerning this clonotype: At one end, the junction sequence differs from germline, possibly due to a read error. The chain employs TRBV12-3 or TRBV12-4 and TRBJ1-1; unclear D gene. The CDR3 is 13 residues long. The CDR3 here is CASKVSGGKVAFF. CDR3 DNA sequence: TGCGCCAGCAAAGTTTCCGGTGGCAAAGTCGCTTTCTTT.

In its sample, this clonotype was seen a few times. This chain uses TRBV18 with TRBJ1-6; 8 nucleotides align to TRBD1. Germline V gene lookup returns CDR1 KGHSH and CDR2 LQKENI. The CDR3 contains 15 residues. J lost 12 bases, V lost 5 bases, and 12 bases had no gene match. The CDR3, as DNA: TGTGCCAGCTCAGACTCGACAGGGGCGATTAAACCCCTCCACTTT. Translated: CASSDSTGAIKPLHF.